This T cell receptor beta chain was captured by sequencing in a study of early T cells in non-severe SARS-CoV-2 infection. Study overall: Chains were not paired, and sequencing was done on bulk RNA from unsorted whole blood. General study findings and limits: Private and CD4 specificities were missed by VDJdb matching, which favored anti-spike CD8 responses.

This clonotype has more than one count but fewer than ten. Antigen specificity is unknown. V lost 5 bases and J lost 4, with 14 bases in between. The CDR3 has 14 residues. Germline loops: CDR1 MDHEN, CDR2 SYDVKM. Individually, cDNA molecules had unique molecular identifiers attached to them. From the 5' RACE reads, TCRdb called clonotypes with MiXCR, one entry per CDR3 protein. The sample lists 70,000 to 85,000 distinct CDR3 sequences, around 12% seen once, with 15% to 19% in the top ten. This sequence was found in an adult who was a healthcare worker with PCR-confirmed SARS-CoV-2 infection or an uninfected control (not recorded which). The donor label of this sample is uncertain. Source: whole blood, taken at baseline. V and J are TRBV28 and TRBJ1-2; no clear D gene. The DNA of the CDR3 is TGTGCCAGCAGTCCACGGGCTGTGGTCTATGGCTACACCTTC. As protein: CASSPRAVVYGYTF.